These 24 T cell receptor beta chains share one sample of origin, sequenced in a study of EBV T-cell therapy then PD-1 blockade in nasopharyngeal carcinoma. Time point meaning: 266 days after commencement of treatment, after nivolumab therapy. Treatment indicated: AdE1-LMPpoly-expanded autologous EBV-specific T-cell therapy followed by anti-PD-1 nivolumab. This table comes from immunoSEQ multiplex PCR, and its TCRdb copy is limited to in-frame clones, with some not included. The sample gives around 19,000 clones, roughly 80% of which show up once; approximately 34% is in the top ten. Their recognized antigens are unknown. The sample consisted of CD8+ T cells from blood, taken at roughly day 250 from a patient whose treatment included autologous EBV-specific T cells and nivolumab. The source is a man in his forties with nasopharyngeal carcinoma.

The chain employs TRBV19 and TRBJ2-3, with D perhaps matching TRBD1 or TRBD2 (5 bases each). Germline lookup yields CDR1 LNHDA and CDR2 SQIVND (reference sequence). The CDR3 has 18 residues. The germline V and J ends were trimmed by 5 bases and 0 bases, with 21 bases remaining between them. The DNA for the CDR3 is TGTGCCAGTAGTGCACTTCCGGGACGACCATATAGCACAGATACGCAGTATTTT. Its translation is CASSALPGRPYSTDTQYF.

The genes are TRBV6-2 or TRBV6-3 and TRBJ1-1; no reliable D call. Trimming took 0 bases from V and 10 from J, leaving 15 bases between them. The CDR3 runs to 14 residues. The germline V gene has CDR1 MNHEY and CDR2 SVGEGT. CDR3 nucleotides: TGTGCCAGCAGTTACTCGACTGCGTCTGGGGTAGCTTTCTTT. This sequence encodes CASSYSTASGVAFF.

The chain joins TRBV6-2 or TRBV6-3 to TRBJ1-5; a possible D gene is TRBD1 (6 bases). The V gene's germline CDR1 is MNHEY and CDR2 SVGEGT. The CDR3 consists of 16 residues. Trimming took 2 bases from V and 6 from J, leaving 17 bases between them. CDR3 residues: CASSYGPTGEAQPQHF. The CDR3 bases are TGTGCCAGCAGTTACGGCCCGACAGGAGAGGCTCAGCCCCAGCATTTT.

The chain carries TRBV6-2 or TRBV6-3 and TRBJ1-1; D unclear. Germline V gives CDR1 MNHEY, CDR2 SVGEGT. V was shortened by 2 bases and J by 7 bases, with 14 bases between the two germline ends. The CDR3 is 14 residues long. The CDR3 DNA reads TGTGCCAGCAGTTACCCTCACCCCGACGGTGAAGCTTTCTTT. Translated: CASSYPHPDGEAFF.

This chain links TRBV27 with TRBJ2-7; D is ambiguous. CDR1 and CDR2 from the germline V gene are MNHEY and SMNVEV (reference sequence). V was pared by 5 bases and J by 0 bases, with 8 bases between. The CDR3 runs 13 residues. The CDR3 here is CASSLFFSYEQYF. The CDR3 DNA sequence: TGTGCCAGCAGTCTCTTTTTCTCCTACGAGCAGTACTTC.

The V call is TRBV12-3 or TRBV12-4, the J call TRBJ2-3; D is unclear. V lost 6 bases and J lost 8, with 15 bases in between. This CDR3 has 13 residues. The CDR3 DNA sequence: TGTGCCAGCAGCGTCCCCCTCGGCGGTACGCAGTATTTT. Its protein is CASSVPLGGTQYF.

The chain links TRBV12-3 or TRBV12-4 to TRBJ2-1; possible D gene TRBD1, 6 bases. This CDR3 region has 11 residues. Trimming removed 7 bases at V and 9 bases at J, with 10 bases between. The CDR3 DNA reads as TGTGCCAGCACCCTAGGGGGTGAGCAGTTCTTC. This encodes CASTLGGEQFF.

J is TRBJ1-1 and V is TRBV3-1 (or the pseudogene TRBV3-2), with D unresolved. The germline V gene has CDR1 LGHDT and CDR2 YNNKEL (reference sequence). This CDR3 comprises 13 residues. Between the trimmed V and J ends, which lost 1 base and 0 bases, there was a span of 3 bases. CDR3 region: CASSQVLNTEAFF. The CDR3 region has the DNA TGTGCCAGCAGCCAAGTTCTGAACACTGAAGCTTTCTTT.

The chain carries TRBV18 and TRBJ1-2; 7 bases line up with TRBD1. This CDR3 has 14 residues. The V segment lost 2 bases and the J segment 6 bases; nucleotides outside the gene matches: 6. Per germline, CDR1 KGHSH and CDR2 LQKENI. In DNA form, the CDR3 reads TGTGCCAGCTCACCAACGGAGGGGGCGGATGGCTACACCTTC. Its translation: CASSPTEGADGYTF. The variable domain in full, completed from reference TRBV18 and TRBJ1-2, reads NAGVMQNPRHLVRRRGQEARLRCSPMKGHSHVYWYRQLPEEGLKFMVYLQKENIIDESGMPKERFSAEFPKEGPSILRIQQVVRGDSAAYFCASSPTEGADGYTFGSGTRLTVV.

The chain employs TRBV18 and TRBJ2-7; no definite D call. CDR1 KGHSH and CDR2 LQKENI come from the germline V gene. The V gene lost 2 bases and the J gene lost 2 bases, with 13 bases spanning the gap. The CDR3 is 15 amino acids. CDR3 residues: CASSPVRAATYEQYF. CDR3 nucleotides: TGTGCCAGCTCACCAGTTCGGGCAGCCACCTACGAGCAGTACTTC.

The chain employs TRBV9 and TRBJ2-5; D may be TRBD2 (5 bases). V was shortened by 3 bases and J by 1 base, with 7 bases between the two germline ends. In germline, CDR1 is SGDLS, CDR2 YYNGEE. CDR3 size: 13 residues. CDR3 DNA: TGTGCCAGCAGCGGGAGGACCCAAGAGACCCAGTACTTC. It specifies CASSGRTQETQYF.

The J gene is TRBJ2-1, the V gene TRBV4-1; D is undetermined. CDR1 MGHRA and CDR2 YSYEKL come from the germline V gene. V was clipped by 1 base and J by 8 bases, with 6 bases between them. The CDR3 is 12 amino acids. The CDR3: CASSQASDEQFF. The CDR3 DNA follows: TGCGCCAGCAGCCAAGCAAGCGATGAGCAGTTCTTC.

This clone was observed once. CDR3 protein: CSVAGGSSYGYTF. The DNA for the CDR3 is TGCAGCGTTGCAGGGGGCAGTAGCTATGGCTACACCTTC. The V call is TRBV29-1, the J call TRBJ1-2; 8 bases match TRBD1. In germline, CDR1 is SQVTM, CDR2 ANQGSEA. With 4 bases clipped from V and 4 bases from J, the junction kept 5 bases outside the gene matches. The CDR3 totals 13 residues.

The chain combines TRBV7-9 with TRBJ2-5; D gene uncertain. Germline V gene data show CDR1 as SEHNR and CDR2 as FQNEAQ (reference sequence). V gave up 8 bases and J gave up 0 bases, with 16 bases separating them. The CDR3 loop spans 15 amino acids. The DNA for the CDR3 is TGTGCCAGCGGTATTAAGCAGACGTACCAAGAGACCCAGTACTTC. Its translation is CASGIKQTYQETQYF.

V is TRBV13 and J is TRBJ2-7; TRBD2 is a possible D gene (5 bases). V lost 8 bases, J lost 5 bases, and 19 bases lay in between. From germline, CDR1 is PRHDT and CDR2 FYEKMQ (reference sequence). The CDR3 is made up of 14 amino acids. The DNA for the CDR3 is TGTGCCAGCTTGGGATTATCGTTCGGGAACGAGCAGTACTTC. This translates into CASLGLSFGNEQYF.

This chain links TRBV2 with TRBJ2-3, with D possibly being TRBD1 (5 bases). This CDR3 comprises 13 residues. Trimming pared 10 bases from V and 2 bases from J, leaving 13 bases between. The germline V gene encodes CDR1 SNHLY and CDR2 FYNNEI. CDR3 coding DNA: TGTGCCAAAACAGGATTAAACACAGATACGCAGTATTTT. It translates to CAKTGLNTDTQYF.

This clone was seen only once. V usage is TRBV6-1 and J usage is TRBJ2-1; D not resolved. The germline CDR1 and CDR2 sequences are MNHNS and SASEGT. V lost 3 bases and J lost 0, with 3 bases in between. The CDR3 sequence is 13 residues long. Here the CDR3 reads CASSDSSYNEQFF. The CDR3 DNA sequence: TGTGCCAGCAGTGACAGCTCCTACAATGAGCAGTTCTTC.

The chain links TRBV9 to TRBJ2-3, with TRBD1 matching 8 bases. This CDR3 comprises 15 residues. Germline V gene sequence: CDR1 SGDLS, CDR2 YYNGEE. V lost 5 bases and J lost 1; bases outside the gene matches: 6. For the CDR3, the DNA is TGTGCCAGCAGGAGGGGCAGGGGGCGCACAGATACGCAGTATTTT. This codes for CASRRGRGRTDTQYF.

CDR3 amino acids: CASSLELAGALSYEQYF. CDR3 nucleotide sequence: TGTGCCAGCAGCTTAGAGCTAGCGGGGGCCCTCTCCTACGAGCAGTACTTC. The V and J genes are TRBV7-9 and TRBJ2-7, with 10 bases fitting TRBD2. CDR3 length: 17 amino acids. The J segment lost 0 bases and the V segment lost 1 base, leaving 6 bases of the junction unmatched. From germline, CDR1 is SEHNR and CDR2 FQNEAQ (reference sequence).

This chain links TRBV27 with TRBJ2-3, with 8 bases matching TRBD1. The CDR3 runs to 16 residues. Per germline, CDR1 MNHEY and CDR2 SMNVEV (reference sequence). Trimming at V came to 5 bases and at J to 5 bases, leaving 12 bases not matched to a gene. Written as DNA, the CDR3 is TGTGCCAGCAGTCCGCCCCCCCGCGACAGGGGAGATACGCAGTATTTT. Its protein product is CASSPPPRDRGDTQYF.

The chain uses TRBV30 and TRBJ2-4; 14 bases are a match to TRBD2. The V and J ends lost 8 bases and 0 bases, in that order; junction bases with no gene match: 9. Germline V gives CDR1 GTSNPN, CDR2 SVGIG (reference sequence). The CDR3 loop spans 17 amino acids. For the CDR3, the DNA is TGTGCCGGACCGACTAGCGGGGGGGCCGGAGCCAAAAACATTCAGTACTTC. The encoded protein is CAGPTSGGAGAKNIQYF.

The chain employs TRBV5-4 and TRBJ2-1; 10 nucleotides match TRBD1. Germline V CDR1 and CDR2: SGHNT, YYREEE (reference sequence). The V segment lost 4 bases and the J segment 8 bases; nucleotides outside the gene matches: 9. The CDR3 has 15 amino acids. In DNA, the CDR3 is TGTGCCAGCAGCCCCGGGACAGGGGTTTTCGATGAGCAGTTCTTC. Translating it yields CASSPGTGVFDEQFF.

The chain employs TRBV12-3 or TRBV12-4 and TRBJ1-1; D gene unclear. The CDR3 has 10 amino acids. V was pared by 3 bases and J by 5 bases, with 1 base between. This CDR3 is CASSFTEAFF. The CDR3 bases are TGTGCCAGCAGTTTTACTGAAGCTTTCTTT.

CDR3 amino acids: CASSFQGAAGELFF. CDR3 nucleotides: TGTGCCAGCAGTTTCCAGGGGGCCGCCGGGGAGCTGTTTTTT. V is TRBV27 and J is TRBJ2-2, with 8 bases aligning to TRBD1. Germline CDR1 MNHEY, CDR2 SMNVEV (reference sequence). With 3 bases clipped from V and 6 bases from J, the junction kept 3 bases outside the gene matches. CDR3 length equals 14 residues.